These T cell receptor beta chains were read from a single sample in a study of blood T cell repertoires in COVID-19. Data came from immunoSEQ multiplex PCR; TCRdb stores just in-frame clones and leaves some out. Among around 220,000 clones listed, 86% were seen once. Sequencing was done on a sample of peripheral blood. These TCRs come from a woman aged 45-65 years with acute or convalescent COVID-19. Each CDR3 is given with its conserved first and last residue. The D gene is left open where the match is weak. Size tells how often a clone was seen (once, few, many) or the class of an expanded clone, and some rows leave it out.

j_call	d_call	cdr3_length	v_call	clone_size	cdr3_aa	cdr3_nt
TRBJ2-7	.	14	TRBV19	.	CASSFGQRRDEQYF	TGTGCCAGTAGTTTCGGACAGCGTCGGGACGAGCAGTACTTC
TRBJ1-3	.	14	TRBV5-6	.	CASSLGVSGNTIYF	TGTGCCAGCAGCTTAGGGGTAAGCGGAAACACCATATATTTT
TRBJ1-2	TRBD1	14	TRBV6-1	.	CASSEDREWGGYTF	TGTGCCAGCAGTGAGGACAGGGAGTGGGGTGGCTACACCTTC
TRBJ1-2	.	13	TRBV7-6	.	CASGEGLSYGYTF	TGTGCCAGCGGAGAGGGACTGAGCTATGGCTACACCTTC
TRBJ2-1	TRBD2	15	TRBV6-5	.	CASSSGGAFYNEQFF	TGTGCCAGCAGCAGCGGGGGGGCCTTCTACAATGAGCAGTTCTTC
TRBJ2-5	TRBD2	15	TRBV5-1	.	CATSKNPAGEETQYF	TGCGCCACCTCAAAAAACCCAGCGGGGGAGGAGACCCAGTACTTC
TRBJ2-7	.	15	TRBV10-2	.	CASSELLARPYEQYF	TGCGCCAGCAGTGAGCTGCTAGCTCGCCCCTACGAGCAGTACTTC
TRBJ1-2	TRBD1	14	TRBV7-9	.	CASTMGQAGVGYTF	TGTGCCAGCACCATGGGACAGGCCGGTGTCGGCTACACCTTC
TRBJ2-2	.	14	TRBV30	few	CAWRKTGNTGELFF	TGTGCCTGGAGGAAGACAGGGAACACCGGGGAGCTGTTTTTT
TRBJ2-3	.	13	TRBV10-1	.	CASSDRGTDTQYF	TGCGCCAGCAGTGATCGGGGCACAGATACGCAGTATTTT
TRBJ1-6	.	13	TRBV15	.	CATSSRESSPLHF	TGTGCCACCAGCAGCAGGGAAAGTTCACCCCTCCACTTT